These 5 T cell receptor beta chains were sequenced from one sample in a study of T cells in Graves' hyperthyroidism and ophthalmopathy. RNA transcripts were the template for amplifying TCR beta CDR3 regions. The HTBI primer set served for first-round RT-PCR of the TCR CDR3. TCRdb reprocessed the multiplex PCR reads with MiXCR, giving one entry per CDR3 protein. The table includes about 130,000 distinct CDR3 sequences, 22% detected once. Sequencing was done on a sample of blood. The receptors stem from a woman in her 50s with Graves' hyperthyroidism that later progressed to Graves' ophthalmopathy.

This clonotype was seen more than once but under ten times. Relative to the germline gene, one junction end is altered; a read error may explain this. The V and J genes are TRBV6-5 and TRBJ1-4; D may be TRBD1 (6 bases). In germline, CDR1 is MNHEY, CDR2 SVGAGI. This CDR3 spans 17 amino acids. CDR3 amino acids: CASSSGPGRGANERLFF. The CDR3 DNA is TGTGCCAGCAGTTCGGGTCCCGGGCGGGGGGCGAATGAAAGACTGTTTTTT.

This clonotype was observed a handful of times. This chain uses TRBV6-1 with TRBJ1-3; no reliable D call. The CDR3 loop spans 12 amino acids. The germline gives CDR1 MNHNS, CDR2 SASEGT. With 7 bases removed from V and 4 bases from J, the gap between germline ends came to 8 bases. The CDR3 sequence: CASINTGNTIYF. In DNA form, the CDR3 reads TGTGCCAGCATTAACACGGGAAACACCATATATTTT.

The rearrangement joins TRBV27 to TRBJ2-2; D may be TRBD1 or TRBD2 (6 bases each). The V gene lost 6 bases and the J gene lost 8 bases, with 16 bases spanning the gap. Germline V gene lookup returns CDR1 MNHEY and CDR2 SMNVEV (reference sequence). The CDR3 is 14 amino acids. CDR3 in amino acids: CASRRGGGIGELFF. CDR3 nucleotides: TGTGCCAGCAGAAGAGGGGGAGGAATAGGGGAGCTGTTTTTT.

This clonotype was counted between two and nine times. The chain carries TRBV4-1 and TRBJ2-7; possibly TRBD1 or TRBD2 for D (5 bases each). V was cut by 0 bases and J by 0 bases, with 12 bases left in between. This CDR3 is built from 16 residues. CDR1 and CDR2 from the germline V gene are MGHRA and YSYEKL. The CDR3 region is CASSQDGAGSSYEQYF. DNA of the CDR3: TGCGCCAGCAGCCAAGACGGGGCAGGGAGCTCCTACGAGCAGTACTTC.

This clonotype was observed at least ten times. The chain is built from TRBV20-1 and TRBJ2-5, with D hard to call. Germline V CDR1 and CDR2: DFQATT, SNEGSKA (reference sequence). The CDR3 contains 12 residues. Trimming shortened V by 0 bases and J by 5 bases, and 7 bases separated the two germline ends. The CDR3 region has the DNA TGCAGTGCTAGAGATCAGACCGAGACCCAGTACTTC. Translated, it gives CSARDQTETQYF.